The 20 T cell receptor beta chains reported below all come from one sample, sequenced in a study of early T cells in non-severe SARS-CoV-2 infection. TCRdb analysed the 5' RACE reads with MiXCR anew, one entry per CDR3 protein. The sample includes roughly 80,000 distinct CDR3 sequences, more than 12% of them seen just once. Sequencing input: whole blood. These receptors were obtained from an adult who was a healthcare worker with PCR-confirmed SARS-CoV-2 infection or an uninfected control (not recorded which).

Of note for this clonotype: This could be a read error, since a much larger clone is one nucleotide away. The chain joins TRBV28 to TRBJ1-2; 9 nucleotides line up with TRBD1. The CDR3 has 15 residues. J was trimmed by 5 bases and V by 7 bases; bases with no gene match: 11. CDR1 and CDR2 from the germline V gene are MDHEN and SYDVKM. The CDR3, as DNA: TGTGCCAGCACCCTCCGGACAGGGGTCGGGTATGGCTACACCTTC. Amino acid sequence: CASTLRTGVGYGYTF.

This clonotype was seen more than once but under ten times. The gene calls are TRBV11-2 and TRBJ2-6; 9 bases line up with TRBD1. The CDR3 contains 18 residues. The trim removed 3 bases at V and 4 bases at J, leaving 10 bases unmatched. From germline, CDR1 is SGHAT and CDR2 FQNNGV. Here the CDR3 DNA reads TGTGCCAGCAGCTTCTCCGGGACAGGGAGGTCCGGGGCCAACGTCCTGACTTTC. Amino acid sequence: CASSFSGTGRSGANVLTF.

The rearrangement joins TRBV9 to TRBJ2-7; maybe TRBD1 (5 bases). Germline assignment: CDR1 SGDLS and CDR2 YYNGEE. The CDR3 has 12 amino acids. Trimming shortened V by 4 bases and J by 5 bases, and 10 bases separated the two germline ends. CDR3: CASSFQGDEQYF. DNA for the CDR3: TGTGCCAGCAGCTTCCAAGGGGACGAGCAGTACTTC.

A remark on this clonotype: Just one base apart from a much larger clone, this may be a read error. The rearrangement links TRBV9 to TRBJ2-2, with TRBD2 matching over 8 bases. CDR3 length: 15 residues. Germline V gene lookup returns CDR1 SGDLS and CDR2 YYNGEE. CDR3 bases: TGTACCAGCGCGCGTGGACTAGCCTCCATCGAGGAGCTGTTTTTT. It encodes CTSARGLASIEELFF. Using reference TRBV9 and TRBJ2-2 for the parts outside the CDR3, the full variable domain is DSGVTQTPKHLITATGQRVTLRCSPRSGDLSVYWYQQSLDQGLQFLIQYYNGEERAKGNILERFSAQQFPDLHSELNLSSLELGDSALYFCTSARGLASIEELFFGEGSRLTVL.

The chain couples TRBV20-1 to TRBJ2-3, with 7 bases fitting TRBD2. The CDR3 extends over 16 amino acids. The J segment lost 0 bases and the V segment lost 0 bases, leaving 6 bases of the junction unmatched. From germline, CDR1 is DFQATT and CDR2 SNEGSKA (reference sequence). In DNA, the CDR3 is TGCAGTGCTAGAGAGCCGCAGGGACTAAGCACAGATACGCAGTATTTT. Translation: CSAREPQGLSTDTQYF.

The table lists this clonotype with many counts. The chain carries TRBV6-2 or TRBV6-3 and TRBJ2-5, with no clear D. The germline V gene encodes CDR1 MNHEY and CDR2 SVGEGT. Trimming removed 4 bases at V and 10 bases at J, with 7 bases between. The CDR3 runs 10 residues. CDR3 amino acids: CASSWVDQYF. The CDR3 bases are TGTGCCAGCAGTTGGGTGGACCAGTACTTC.

The rearrangement uses TRBV14 and TRBJ2-5; 9 bases align to TRBD1. The CDR3 runs 15 residues. With 3 bases clipped from V and 6 bases from J, the junction kept 8 bases outside the gene matches. CDR1 is SGHDN and CDR2 is FVKESK in the germline V gene. CDR3 coding DNA: TGTGCCAGCAGCCAGAGAGGGACAGGGTCGAAGACCCAGTACTTC. This codes for CASSQRGTGSKTQYF. Combining the CDR3 with reference TRBV14 and TRBJ2-5 gives the whole variable domain EAGVTQFPSHSVIEKGQTVTLRCDPISGHDNLYWYRRVMGKEIKFLLHFVKESKQDESGMPNNRFLAERTGGTYSTLKVQPAELEDSGVYFCASSQRGTGSKTQYFGPGTRLLVL.

This clonotype came up many times. The chain links TRBV6-1 to TRBJ2-7; no reliable D call. The CDR3 runs 15 residues. Per the germline V gene, CDR1 is MNHNS and CDR2 is SASEGT. V lost 3 bases and J 6 bases, leaving 18 bases between the germline ends. The CDR3 loop reads CASSEDMALSGEQYF. CDR3 nucleotides: TGTGCCAGCAGTGAGGATATGGCGCTCTCCGGCGAGCAGTACTTC.

The CDR3 spells CASTRGGGSDTQYF. CDR3 DNA sequence: TGTGCCAGCACCCGGGGAGGGGGCTCAGATACGCAGTATTTT. The chain joins TRBV12-3 or TRBV12-4 to TRBJ2-3; D possibly uses TRBD1 or TRBD2 (7 bases each). Trimming pared 7 bases from V and 4 bases from J, leaving 15 bases between. The length of the CDR3 is 14 residues.

V and J are TRBV4-1 and TRBJ2-7, with 12 bases fitting TRBD1. CDR1 and CDR2 from the germline V gene are MGHRA and YSYEKL. This CDR3 has 16 amino acids. After removal of 4 bases from V and 7 bases from J, the junction contained 11 bases not matched to a gene. The CDR3 region is CASSRKPGQGAVEQYF. The DNA of the CDR3 is TGCGCCAGCAGCCGTAAGCCGGGACAGGGGGCGGTAGAGCAGTACTTC.

This clonotype was seen only a few times. CDR3 loop: CASSESSRTGTQYF. The CDR3 DNA reads as TGCGCCAGCAGTGAGTCTTCCCGCACGGGTACGCAGTATTTT. The rearrangement joins TRBV10-2 to TRBJ2-3; no clear D. Germline V gene data show CDR1 as WSHSY and CDR2 as SAAADI. V was shortened by 0 bases and J by 8 bases, with 12 bases between the two germline ends. The CDR3 consists of 14 residues.

In this sample, this clonotype turned up many times. CDR3 DNA sequence: TGTGCCAGCAGCTTAGGTGCGACTAGCGGATTTTCGAACAAAAACATTCAGTACTTC. Translating it yields CASSLGATSGFSNKNIQYF. The V gene is TRBV7-4, the J gene TRBJ2-4, with 9 bases matching TRBD2. There are 19 residues in the CDR3. In germline, CDR1 is SGHVT, CDR2 SQSDAQ. With V trimmed by 1 base and J by 3 bases, 13 bases remained unmatched.

This clonotype was seen at least ten times. CDR3 sequence: CASSHLPRYEQYF. Here the CDR3 DNA reads TGTGCCAGCAGCCACCTGCCCAGATACGAGCAGTACTTC. V is TRBV14 and J is TRBJ2-7; D gene ambiguous. The V end was cut by 3 bases, the J end by 4 bases, with 10 bases between. From germline, CDR1 is SGHDN and CDR2 FVKESK. The CDR3 sequence is 13 residues long.

This clonotype was picked up a small number of times. The chain recombines TRBV20-1 with TRBJ2-3; no definite D call. This CDR3 is built from 14 residues. Trimming shortened V by 0 bases and J by 1 base, and 8 bases separated the two germline ends. Germline assignment: CDR1 DFQATT and CDR2 SNEGSKA (reference sequence). For the CDR3, the DNA is TGCAGTGCTAGAGACCCTGGGCGCACAGATACGCAGTATTTT. As protein: CSARDPGRTDTQYF.

A few counts support this clonotype. The CDR3 nucleotides read TGTGCCAGCAGTTTAGAGGGGGGAACCTACGAGCAGTACTTC. Translated, it gives CASSLEGGTYEQYF. The chain uses TRBV27 and TRBJ2-7; D tentatively fits TRBD1 or TRBD2 (6 bases each). In germline, CDR1 is MNHEY, CDR2 SMNVEV (reference sequence). This CDR3 is built from 14 residues. Trimming left V 2 bases short and J 2 bases short, with 10 bases between.

This clonotype was detected many times. The chain combines TRBV11-2 with TRBJ2-1; 9 nucleotides line up with TRBD2. In germline, CDR1 is SGHAT, CDR2 FQNNGV. J lost 8 bases, V lost 3 bases, and 8 bases had no gene match. This CDR3 has 15 residues. The CDR3 protein is CASSFGTSLWDEQFF. In DNA, the CDR3 is TGTGCCAGCAGCTTCGGGACTAGCCTCTGGGATGAGCAGTTCTTC.

The V and J genes are TRBV6-1 and TRBJ2-7; no firm D call. Germline-derived CDR1 and CDR2 are MNHNS and SASEGT. CDR3 length: 11 amino acids. The V end lost 7 bases, the J end lost 2 bases, and 6 bases lay between the germline ends. The CDR3 nucleotides are TGTGCCAGCATGGGGACCTACGAGCAGTACTTC. Its protein is CASMGTYEQYF.

This clonotype was counted at least ten times. The gene calls are TRBV7-2 and TRBJ1-2; possible D gene TRBD1, 5 bases. CDR1 and CDR2 from the germline V gene are SGHTA and FQGNSA. The CDR3 has 17 amino acids. Deletions cut 5 bases from V and 4 bases from J, with 23 bases between. CDR3 DNA sequence: TGTGCCAGCAGCCTAGGACGGGGGAGGGGAATTGGCTATGGCTACACCTTC. Its translation is CASSLGRGRGIGYGYTF.

In this sample, this clonotype turned up a few times. Sequence at one end of the junction differs from germline and may be a read error. The V and J genes are TRBV4-2 and TRBJ2-7; D remains unclear. From germline, CDR1 is LGHNA and CDR2 YNFKEQ. There are 12 residues in the CDR3. The CDR3 loop is CASGQGPYEQYF. As DNA, the CDR3 is TGTGCCAGCGGCCAAGGCCCCTACGAGCAGTACTTC.

The rearrangement joins TRBV7-9 to TRBJ1-4; a weak D match, TRBD1 (6 bases). Germline assignment: CDR1 SEHNR and CDR2 FQNEAQ (reference sequence). V was shortened by 5 bases and J by 5 bases, with 21 bases between the two germline ends. The CDR3 covers 17 residues. CDR3 nucleotides: TGTGCCAGCAGCCCGACCATACGGCAGGGGTCAAATGAAAAACTGTTTTTT. As protein: CASSPTIRQGSNEKLFF.